This TCR beta chain was obtained from a study of vaccination and CD4 T cells after COVID-19. Overall study results and limits: Convalescent patients' median share of reactive clones seen only post-vaccination was over 65%.

Cultured CD4+ T cell DNA was sequenced using the Oncomine TCR Beta short-read assay. From the PCR reads, TCRdb called clonotypes with MiXCR, one entry per CDR3 protein. The data hold approximately 21,000 distinct CDR3 sequences, with 55% to 70% observed a single time. With respect to this clonotype: What it recognizes is unknown.

Trimming at V came to 8 bases and at J to 7 bases, leaving 12 bases not matched to a gene. Germline CDR1 is MNHEY and CDR2 is SVGEGT. This CDR3 contains 14 residues. Noted treatment: approximately 9-day PBMC culture with coronavirus spike peptide pools or control peptides (ViraFEST assay). TCRs were sequenced by ViraFEST after antigen-specific T cells had been expanded with peptide pools. Sequencing was performed on CD4+ T cells from blood, cultured in vitro, taken after SARS-CoV-2 vaccination. The rearrangement joins TRBV6-2 or TRBV6-3 to TRBJ2-7; TRBD2 aligns across 9 bases. The sequence derives from a human donor who received a COVID-19 vaccine. CDR3 bases: TGTGCCAGCCGCAGCGGGGGGTCTTGGGGGGAGCAGTACTTC. Translation gives CASRSGGSWGEQYF.